Here is one T cell receptor (beta chain) with its context. This CDR3 is built from 14 residues. Trimming took 4 bases from V and 6 from J, leaving 18 bases between them. The germline CDR1 and CDR2 sequences are SQVTM and ANQGSEA. This sample was taken from a study of shared clonotypes between healthy human individuals. CD45RO-negative cells were positively selected for CCR7, leaving out terminally differentiated effector memory CD45RA+ cells. TCRdb's table, derived via immunoSEQ multiplex PCR, lists solely in-frame clones and lacks some. The table includes hundreds of thousands of clones, about 96% detected once.

The source is a man younger than 40 in good health. The J gene is TRBJ1-1, the V gene TRBV29-1; maybe TRBD1 (5 bases). The sequenced sample consisted of naive CD8+ T cells sorted from blood. The DNA of the CDR3 is TGCAGCGTTGCCCGGGCAACCCGGGACGCTGAAGCTTTCTTT. This gives the protein CSVARATRDAEAFF.